This TCR beta chain derives from a study of T cell responses to AZD1222 COVID-19 vaccine (dated by TCRdb to 2020 to 2023). With respect to the entire study: A total of approximately 240 trial participants underwent TCR sequencing, of whom roughly 210 had received two doses of AZD1222 and some 26 had received two doses of the MenACWY control vaccine. Trial participants were enrolled by age into 18-55, 56-69 and 70-plus year subgroups, with 148, 28 and 57 TCR-sequenced participants respectively. Summary of the overall study and its limitations: CD4 TCRs associated with the vaccine covered the entire spike protein, and the dominant responses were in regions 160-218 and 743-854. Because no day 14 peak-response samples were available, the repertoires could be characterized only after the peak T cell response. Conclusions about previously exposed vaccinees are limited, since just five to seven AZD1222 recipients were seropositive for SARS-CoV-2 at baseline. In the small 56-69-year group, the increase in depth fell short of significance, most likely because of low power. Most participants were white British and females outnumbered males, and the authors suggested that clonal diversity may have been underestimated. Reportedly, close to half of the unique spike-specific TCRs recognized epitopes lying outside the regions that are mutated in the B.1.351 and B.1.1.7 variants. After two AZD1222 doses, both the breadth and the depth of spike-specific TCRs were significantly higher than at day 0 and than in MenACWY recipients.

Concerning this clone itself: Its antigen target is currently unknown. There are no base qualities to consult, and no much larger clone falls within one base.

The CDR3 regions of human TCRbeta chains were analyzed by immunosequencing. Per the original workflow: TCRs in the repertoires were compared against a reference library of SARS-CoV-2-specific TCRs that had been generated with the MIRA antigen-specificity platform. Breadth was defined as the fraction of unique TCRs that were SARS-CoV-2-associated. Depth was defined as the fraction of total T cells that were SARS-CoV-2-associated. Using the MIRA data, each spike-specific TCR was mapped to the spike region that the TCR reacts to and placed in a CD4 or CD8 class. Log10-transformed breadth and depth values were compared by one-way ANOVA with Sidak's multiple comparisons tests. Imported from immuneACCESS, the table was reduced by TCRdb to in-frame sequences with V and J called. These copies leave out some clones; in studies compared against another copy, an unresolved V gene accounts for under half, and the cause of the remainder is not known. Clonal size and the V and J genes are those of that table, whereas D and trimming came from the DNA. This sample comprises under 200,000 clones, just over 90% of them detected only once. 3.6% of the sample lies in the top ten.

V is reduced by 5 bases and J by 8 bases, leaving a spacing of 18 bases between them. The CDR3 holds 15 amino acids from the cysteine to the phenylalanine. Only the CDR3 DNA stays, 45 bases, in frame from base 1. The CDR1 and CDR2 encoded by the germline V gene (reference sequence) are MNHEY and SMNVEV. The label giving this sample's time point can be read as: about 28 days (+/-7) after the second vaccine dose. The treatment or condition label, read with the paper, signifies: meningococcal conjugate vaccine given as trial control. Vaccinee samples were obtained from the UK trials COV001 and COV002, which included a single-blind randomized controlled phase 2/3 trial of AZD1222 (ChAdOx1 nCoV-19) in healthy adults. For TCRbeta chain sequencing, PBMC samples were collected from trial participants at day 0 and at day 28 after the second dose.

The material was peripheral blood, obtained 28 days after the second dose of the MenACWY control vaccine. The sequence is built from TRBV27 and TRBJ1-4, with the D segment identity uncertain. The TCR was taken from an adult who received the MenACWY meningococcal vaccine as a control. The sequence in DNA is TGTGCCAGCAGTGCGTCCCGGGTCGGGCGGGAAAAACTGTTTTTT. Translated, this gives CASSASRVGREKLFF.